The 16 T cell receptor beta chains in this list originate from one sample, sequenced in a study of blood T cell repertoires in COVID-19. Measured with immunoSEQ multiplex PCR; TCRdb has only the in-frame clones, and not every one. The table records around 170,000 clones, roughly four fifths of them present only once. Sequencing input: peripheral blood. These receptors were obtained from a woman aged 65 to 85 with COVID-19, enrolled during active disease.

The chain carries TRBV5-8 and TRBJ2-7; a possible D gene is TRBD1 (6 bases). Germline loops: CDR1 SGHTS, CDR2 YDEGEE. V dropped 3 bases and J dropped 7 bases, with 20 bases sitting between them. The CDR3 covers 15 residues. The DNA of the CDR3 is TGTGCCAGCAGCTGGTATCAGGGGCCACAGGTGGAGCAGTACTTC. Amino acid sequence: CASSWYQGPQVEQYF. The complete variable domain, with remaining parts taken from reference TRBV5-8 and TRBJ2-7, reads EAGVTQSPTHLIKTRGQQATLRCSPISGHTSVYWYQQALGLGLQFLLWYDEGEERNRGNFPPRFSGRQFPNYSSELNVNALELEDSALYLCASSWYQGPQVEQYFGPGTRLTVT.

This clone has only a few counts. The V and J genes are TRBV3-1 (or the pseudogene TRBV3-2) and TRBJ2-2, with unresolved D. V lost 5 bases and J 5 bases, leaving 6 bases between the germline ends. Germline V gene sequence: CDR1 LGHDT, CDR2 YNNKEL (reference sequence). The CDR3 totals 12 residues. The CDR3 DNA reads TGTGCCAGCAGCTCTTATACCGGGGAGCTGTTTTTT. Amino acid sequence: CASSSYTGELFF.

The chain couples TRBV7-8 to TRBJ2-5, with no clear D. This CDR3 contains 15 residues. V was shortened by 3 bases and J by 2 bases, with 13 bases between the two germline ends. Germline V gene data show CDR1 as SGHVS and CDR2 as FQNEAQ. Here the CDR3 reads CASSFPQASQETQYF. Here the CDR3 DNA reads TGTGCCAGCAGCTTTCCCCAGGCGTCGCAAGAGACCCAGTACTTC.

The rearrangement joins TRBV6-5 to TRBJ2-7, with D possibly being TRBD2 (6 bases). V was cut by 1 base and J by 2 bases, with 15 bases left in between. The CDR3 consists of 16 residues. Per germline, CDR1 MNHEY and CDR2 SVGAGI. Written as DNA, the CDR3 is TGTGCCAGCAGTTACTTTGCGGGGCCCACCCCCTACGAGCAGTACTTC. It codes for CASSYFAGPTPYEQYF.

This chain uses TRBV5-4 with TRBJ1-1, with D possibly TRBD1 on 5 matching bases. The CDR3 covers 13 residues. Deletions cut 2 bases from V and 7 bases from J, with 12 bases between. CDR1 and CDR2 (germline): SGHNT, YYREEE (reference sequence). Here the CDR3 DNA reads TGTGCCAGCAGCTTTCAGGGAACGGTTGAAGCTTTCTTT. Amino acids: CASSFQGTVEAFF.

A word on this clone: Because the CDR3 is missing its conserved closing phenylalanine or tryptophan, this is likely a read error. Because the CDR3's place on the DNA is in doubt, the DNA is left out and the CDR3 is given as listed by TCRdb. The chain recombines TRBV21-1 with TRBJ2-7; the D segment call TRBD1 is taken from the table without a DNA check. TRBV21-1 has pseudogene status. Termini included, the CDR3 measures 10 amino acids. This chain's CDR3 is CASRDSFTYC.

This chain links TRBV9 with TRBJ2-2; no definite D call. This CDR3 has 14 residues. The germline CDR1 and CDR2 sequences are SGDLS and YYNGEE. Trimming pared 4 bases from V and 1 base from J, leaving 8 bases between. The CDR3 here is CASSIVVNTGELFF. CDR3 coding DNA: TGTGCCAGCAGCATAGTAGTGAACACCGGGGAGCTGTTTTTT.

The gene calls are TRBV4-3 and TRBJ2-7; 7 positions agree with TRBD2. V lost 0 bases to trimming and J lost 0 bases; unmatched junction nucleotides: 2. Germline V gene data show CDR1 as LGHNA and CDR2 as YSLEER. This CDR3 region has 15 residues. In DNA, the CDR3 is TGCGCCAGCAGCCAAGAAACGGGAGGCTCCTACGAGCAGTACTTC. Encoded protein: CASSQETGGSYEQYF.

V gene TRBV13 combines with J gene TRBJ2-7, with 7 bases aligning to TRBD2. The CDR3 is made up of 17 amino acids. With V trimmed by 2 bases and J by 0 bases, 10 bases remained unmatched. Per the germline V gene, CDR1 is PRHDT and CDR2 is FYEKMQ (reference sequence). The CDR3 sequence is CASSLTPIAGYSYEQYF. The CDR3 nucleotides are TGTGCCAGCAGCTTAACCCCCATAGCGGGCTACTCCTACGAGCAGTACTTC.

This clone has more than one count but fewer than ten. CDR3 coding DNA: TGTGCCATCCGAGATAGCAAAAACATTCAGTACTTC. Its protein is CAIRDSKNIQYF. The chain uses TRBV28 and TRBJ2-4; the D is unclear. Per germline, CDR1 MDHEN and CDR2 SYDVKM. The CDR3 is 12 residues long. Trimming cost V 10 bases and J 3 bases, with 10 bases left between them.

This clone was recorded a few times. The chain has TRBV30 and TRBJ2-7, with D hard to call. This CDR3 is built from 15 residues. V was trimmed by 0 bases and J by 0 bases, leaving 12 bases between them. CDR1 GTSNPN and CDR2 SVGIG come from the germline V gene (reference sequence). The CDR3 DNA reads TGTGCCTGGAGTGTACTGGCTAGTCCCTCCTACGAGCAGTACTTC. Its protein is CAWSVLASPSYEQYF.

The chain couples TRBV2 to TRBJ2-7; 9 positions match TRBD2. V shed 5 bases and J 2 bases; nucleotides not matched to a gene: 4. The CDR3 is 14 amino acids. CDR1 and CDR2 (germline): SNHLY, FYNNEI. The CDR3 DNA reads TGTGCCAGCAGTTCTAGCGGGATAACCTACGAGCAGTACTTC. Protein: CASSSSGITYEQYF.

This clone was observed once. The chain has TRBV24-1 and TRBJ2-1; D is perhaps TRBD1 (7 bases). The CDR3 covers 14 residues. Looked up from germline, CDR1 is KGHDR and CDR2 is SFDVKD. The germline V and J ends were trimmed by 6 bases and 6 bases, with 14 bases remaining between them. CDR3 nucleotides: TGTGCCACCAGTACGGCAGGGGGGATCAATGAGCAGTTCTTC. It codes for CATSTAGGINEQFF.

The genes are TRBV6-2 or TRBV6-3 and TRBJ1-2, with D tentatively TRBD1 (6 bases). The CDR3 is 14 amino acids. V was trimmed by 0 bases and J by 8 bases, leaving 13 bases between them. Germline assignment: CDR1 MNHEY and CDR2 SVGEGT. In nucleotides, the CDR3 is TGTGCCAGCAGTTACTCCCTACAGGGAAGCGGCTACACCTTC. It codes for CASSYSLQGSGYTF.

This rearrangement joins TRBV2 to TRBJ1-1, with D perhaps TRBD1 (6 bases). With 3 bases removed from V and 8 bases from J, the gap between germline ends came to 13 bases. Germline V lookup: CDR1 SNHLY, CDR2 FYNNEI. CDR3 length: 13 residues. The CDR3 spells CASSDLQGREAFF. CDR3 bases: TGTGCCAGCAGTGACTTACAGGGCCGAGAAGCTTTCTTT.

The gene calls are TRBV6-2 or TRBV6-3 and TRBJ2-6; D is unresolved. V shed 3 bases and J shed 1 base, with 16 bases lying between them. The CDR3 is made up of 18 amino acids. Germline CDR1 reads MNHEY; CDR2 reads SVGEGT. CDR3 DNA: TGTGCCAGCAGTTATTCTGATGAACCTAGGTCTGGGGCCAACGTCCTGACTTTC. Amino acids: CASSYSDEPRSGANVLTF.